This TCR beta chain was recorded in a study of cytomegalovirus exposure and HLA in healthy donors (dated by TCRdb to about 2017). The study in broad terms: In an earlier analysis of under 750 of the donors, about 270 Gb of sequence data and 90 million to 120 million unique TCR beta sequences from 180 million or so T cells were reported. An early release covering 550 to 700 HLA-typed donors comprised around 300 gigabases of sequencing data and 85 million to 100 million unique TCR sequences. The genetic ancestry cluster associated with self-reported Caucasian donors included roughly four fifths of the approximately 410 genotyped donors. The study aimed to test whether cataloging public T cell receptors could reveal signatures of past pathogen exposure. The study used immunosequencing to profile the T cell repertoires of under 700 subjects and linked those repertoires to cytomegalovirus serostatus. Along with the roughly 670-subject first cohort, a separate validation cohort of 120 different subjects was used. To predict cytomegalovirus infection status, the study combined high-throughput TCR immunosequencing, statistical association of individual TCRs with disease status, and machine learning. In a later analysis, previously published TCR beta repertoires from 600 to 850 donors were re-analyzed and high-resolution HLA genotyping was added so that TCR occurrence patterns could be studied. The later analysis used no new phenotypic data to find candidate immune exposures, relying instead on TCR beta sequences and their occurrence across donors. An earlier analysis of approximately 580 of the donors used high-throughput TCR beta sequencing to judge whether each TCR beta V gene segment behaved as functional or pseudogenic. Donor age, sex, ethnicity and CMV serostatus were collected together with the repertoire data. In a later genetic analysis, genome-wide SNP genotypes for about three fifths of the 666 donors were used, and that subset was treated as a discovery cohort. Every repertoire in the discovery cohort had been generated on one and the same sequencing platform. Both class I and class II loci were covered by HLA typing, at four-digit resolution. Typing coverage varied by locus: roughly 629-640 donors for A, B, C, DRB1 and DQB1; 500 to 550 for DQA1; more than 600 for DPA1; some 470 for DPB1. Four or five DR-DQ haplotypes were handled as single units for association and clustering because linkage in the cohort was strong. Across 398 genotyped donors of the cohort, an average of 235,054 unique TCR beta nucleotide sequences per donor were sequenced, and roughly a sixth of those sequences were non-productive.

What the study reported, not specific to this receptor: Only TCR beta chains were sequenced in this cohort, and the absence of alpha or paired-chain data limited detectable features. Because HLA typing was missing for some donors at each locus, association tests included only the typed subset. A few of the identified cytomegalovirus-associated TCR beta chains were confirmed in vitro to be specific for cytomegalovirus antigens. Some IMGT-functional V segments, including TRBV6-2 and TRBV6-3, could not be distinguished by the 87-base-pair reads and were therefore excluded. An association between a missense DCLRE1C variant and V-gene and J-gene trimming of TCR beta chains was found in a later genetic analysis and replicated in an independent cohort. In the study, 150 to 200 TCR beta chains were listed as associated with cytomegalovirus. A later analysis associated 16,951 TCR beta sequences with specific HLA alleles at a false discovery rate of 0.05. It was suggested by the authors that the approach could potentially be generalized to other disease states and immunological phenotypes. The classifier was reported to diagnose cytomegalovirus status with high specificity and sensitivity in both the original and validation cohorts. When HLA alleles, especially DR and DQ, strongly co-occurred, TCR associations were difficult to assign to individual alleles. Linkage disequilibrium might explain the correlated functional status among segregating V segments, but an unknown experimental factor could not be ruled out. The earlier analysis of some 560 of the donors excluded some 15 rarely observed V segments, including chromosome 9 orphons, because counts were too low. A further reported finding was that TCR beta sequences accurately predicted the HLA-A and HLA-B alleles for most subjects in the first cohort. According to a later analysis, TCR association rates differed among HLA loci, with DRB1 alleles showing the most associated TCRs and HLA-C alleles showing the fewest. For the cohort, immune exposure information was limited to CMV serostatus. While some public TCRs were present in many individuals, most TCR sequences turned up only very rarely across donors. Several of the top co-occurrence clusters appeared to be linked to parvovirus B19, influenza, CMV and Epstein-Barr virus, according to a later analysis. The sequencing pipeline was judged likely to have produced a cluster of highly shared sequence variants as a technical artifact. Compared with equally common non-associated chains, HLA-associated TCR beta chains in a later analysis were more clonally expanded and had lower generation probabilities. The presence/absence analyses assumed that sequencing depth was roughly uniform across donors, and that assumption may not be true. A later analysis found that most CMV-associated TCR beta chains appeared HLA-restricted, with HLA associations seemingly driven largely by CMV exposure. Compared with the roughly 670-donor mean, donors in an Asian-associated ancestry cluster had fewer N-insertions in productive TCRs, according to a later genetic analysis. An earlier analysis of some 560 of the donors showed that most TCR beta V segments appeared in productive rearrangements either about 87% or about 30% of the time, which broadly matched IMGT annotations.

The cohort was made up of 666 healthy bone marrow donors. At the time of sampling, every cohort member was nominally healthy, though immune exposures that went unrecorded were likely present. The donor tested CMV seronegative, placing the donor among the roughly 400 seronegative members of the cohort. Every donor gave a peripheral blood sample, and the peripheral blood mononuclear cells from that sample were used for TCR beta sequencing. The Qiagen DNeasy Blood Extraction Kit was used to extract genomic DNA from the blood cell samples. Libraries were prepared through the immunoSEQ multiplex PCR assay. The multiplex PCR relied on a mix of 60 forward primers for TCR Vbeta segments and 13 reverse primers for TCR Jbeta segments. The CDR3 region of rearranged TCR beta genes was amplified from genomic DNA by a multiplex PCR assay. On the Illumina HiSeq System, the amplified TCR beta libraries were sequenced as 87-base-pair reads. As for how the authors treated the data: In a later analysis, tens of millions of unique TCR beta chains were counted across the roughly 670 repertoires, and around 11 million of these chains were shared by at least two donors. A nearest-neighbor algorithm error-corrected the raw reads and collapsed the reads into unique sequences, merging closely related sequences to remove PCR and sequencing errors. CDR3 sequences were aligned to IMGT reference sequences to assign V, D and J gene segments. For a sequence to be retained, at least a six-nucleotide match to both a V gene segment and a J gene segment was required. Rearrangements were classified as productive when the CDR3 lacked stop codons and remained in frame with V and J, and all other rearrangements were classified as non-productive. CDR3 was defined according to IMGT convention as the region running from the second conserved V-encoded cysteine to the conserved J-encoded phenylalanine. In an earlier analysis of around 570 of the donors, sequences lacking an unambiguous match to a single V gene segment were excluded. In an earlier analysis of about 590 of the donors, a V segment was called functional when productive rearrangements were above 56.7%, and segregating when the standard deviation between donors exceeded 5%. A statistical classification framework was built for diagnosing cytomegalovirus status from the catalog of TCR beta chain sequences. V and J gene assignment, in a later analysis, came from comparing TCR nucleotide sequences with IMGT/GENE-DB human TR gene sequences. A later analysis assigned CDR3 sequences and most-parsimonious VDJ recombination scenarios with the TCRdist pipeline. In a later analysis, each TCR beta chain was defined by its CDR3 amino acid sequence together with its V-gene family, and reads without a unique V-gene family were excluded. A later analysis removed over 500 highly shared, low-generation-probability nucleotide sequences to deal with suspected cross-contamination and a sequencing artifact. In a later analysis, a clonal expansion index was calculated for each public chain from normalized within-repertoire ranks of inferred template counts. In a later analysis, generation probabilities were computed with a VDJ recombination model fitted to out-of-frame rearrangements, and the resulting probabilities were checked against IGoR. Hypergeometric tests were used in a later analysis to score TCR-TCR, TCR-HLA and TCR-CMV co-occurrence, with a repertoire-size bias correction applied to the TCR pairs. A later analysis estimated false discovery rates by permuting HLA or CMV assignments 20 times. In a later analysis, co-occurring TCRs were grouped using DBSCAN, with TCRdist sequence similarity added in when clustering inside HLA-allele-positive subsets. For co-occurrence clustering, repertoires with fewer than 30,000 or more than 120,000 public chains were excluded, along with roughly 5 repertoires with anomalous nucleotide sharing. Imported from immuneACCESS, the table was reduced by TCRdb to in-frame sequences with V and J called. These copies leave out some clones; in studies compared against another copy, an unresolved V gene accounts for under half, and the cause of the remainder is not known. V and J calls and clone size are copied from that table; D and trimming were computed from the DNA. The sample records roughly 150,000 clones, around 80% of which are singletons. Clones ranked in the top ten supply roughly 1.5% of the sample.

CDR3 length: 12 amino acids, cysteine to phenylalanine. The entry retains the CDR3 DNA only, 36 bases that are in frame from base 1. Trimming removed 6 bases from V and 9 bases from J, leaving 14 bases between the germline ends. The germline V gene (reference sequence) yields LNHDA for CDR1 and SQIVND for CDR2. This clone was recorded once. Its target antigen remains unknown. One base away there is no much larger clone; base qualities are not given. Input material: PBMCs. This sequence originates from a woman aged 18-30 years in good health and CMV-seronegative. The receptor chain draws on TRBV19 and TRBJ1-1; perhaps TRBD1 is the D gene, with 5 bases matching. The CDR3 loop reads CASRIGEGKAFF. The nucleotide sequence is TGTGCCAGTAGAATCGGGGAGGGGAAAGCTTTCTTT.